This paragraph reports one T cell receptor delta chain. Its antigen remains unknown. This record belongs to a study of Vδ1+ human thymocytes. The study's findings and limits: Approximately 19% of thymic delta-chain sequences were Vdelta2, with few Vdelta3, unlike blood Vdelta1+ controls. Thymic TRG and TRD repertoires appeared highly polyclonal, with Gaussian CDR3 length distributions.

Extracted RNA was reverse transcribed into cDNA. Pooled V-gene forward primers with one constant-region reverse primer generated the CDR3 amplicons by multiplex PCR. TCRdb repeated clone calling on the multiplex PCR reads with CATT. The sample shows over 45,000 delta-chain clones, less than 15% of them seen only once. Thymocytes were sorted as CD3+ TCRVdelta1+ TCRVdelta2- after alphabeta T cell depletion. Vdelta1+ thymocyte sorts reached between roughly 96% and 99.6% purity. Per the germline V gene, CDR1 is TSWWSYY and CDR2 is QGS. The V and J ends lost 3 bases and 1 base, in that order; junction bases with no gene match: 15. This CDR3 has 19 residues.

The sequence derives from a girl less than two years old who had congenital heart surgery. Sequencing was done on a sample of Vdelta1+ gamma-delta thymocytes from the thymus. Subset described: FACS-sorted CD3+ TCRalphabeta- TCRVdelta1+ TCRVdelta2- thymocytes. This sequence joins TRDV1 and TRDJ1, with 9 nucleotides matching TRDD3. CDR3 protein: CALGDPSSWGYEVTDKLIF. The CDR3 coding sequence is TGTGCTCTTGGGGATCCTTCTTCCTGGGGATACGAGGTCACCGATAAACTCATCTTT.